Reported below is one TCR beta chain. Its antigen is unknown. V gave up 1 base and J gave up 4 bases, with 15 bases separating them. The germline gives CDR1 GTSNPN, CDR2 SVGIG (reference sequence). The CDR3 is 15 residues long. Clones were read by immunoSEQ multiplex PCR, and TCRdb kept only the in-frame ones, dropping some. The sample yields 2 million to 2.5 million clones, nearly 97% seen once. The data derive from a study of shared clonotypes between healthy human individuals. About the study: For every donor, three CD4 naive, three CD4 memory, two CD8 naive and one CD8 memory plates were used.

General study points: A handful of donors shared 4.5% to 6.5% of their naive CD4 clonotypes.

This chain joins TRBV30 and TRBJ2-3; D is unresolved. Sequencing used naive CD4+ T cells sorted from blood. Indicated subset: CD45RA+ positively selected. The receptor was derived from a young man in good health. This CDR3 reads CAWSEAVVLSDTQYF. Here the CDR3 DNA reads TGTGCCTGGAGTGAGGCAGTAGTACTTTCAGATACGCAGTATTTT.